This T cell receptor beta chain derives from a study of T cell responses to AZD1222 COVID-19 vaccine. Study-level findings and limits: Donors were largely white British and mainly female; clonal diversity was possibly underestimated. The peak T cell response came first, and repertoires were sampled only after it. There were vaccine-associated CD4 TCRs across spike, dominant at 160-218 and 743-854. Epitopes outside B.1.351 and B.1.1.7 mutated regions reportedly drew nearly half of spike TCRs.

CDR1 and CDR2 from the germline V gene are LNHDA and SQIVND (reference sequence). V dropped 6 bases and J dropped 0; count of bases not matched to a gene: 9. This CDR3 is built from 17 residues. TCRdb keeps only in-frame clones here, not all; method: immunoSEQ multiplex PCR. The data show more than 150,000 clones, around 94% seen once. A word on this clone: The antigen is unknown.

This material consisted of peripheral blood, taken 28 days after the second AZD1222 dose. The chain combines TRBV19 with TRBJ2-2; TRBD1 agrees at 8 bases. The TCR sequence derives from an adult who received the AZD1222 COVID-19 vaccine. CDR3 loop: CASRGTGRQTNTGELFF. In DNA, the CDR3 is TGTGCCAGTAGGGGGACAGGTCGCCAAACGAACACCGGGGAGCTGTTTTTT. Combining the CDR3 with reference TRBV19 and TRBJ2-2 gives the whole variable domain DGGITQSPKYLFRKEGQNVTLSCEQNLNHDAMYWYRQDPGQGLRLIYYSQIVNDFQKGDIAEGYSVSREKKESFPLTVTSAQKNPTAFYLCASRGTGRQTNTGELFFGEGSRLTVL.